One and the same sample provided the 20 T cell receptor beta chains below, sequenced in a study of tumor and adjacent non-tumor tissue in lung cancer. A modified ARM-PCR protocol with three rounds of nested PCR amplified TCRbeta. TCRdb analysed the multiplex PCR reads with MiXCR anew, one entry per CDR3 protein. Of roughly 43,000 distinct CDR3 sequences in the sample, about three fifths were seen once. The template was RNA from unsorted bulk tissue. More than 3 cm separated this lung sample from the edge of the tumor. The source material was distant non-tumor lung tissue. Receptors originate from a man aged 50-60 years with non-small cell lung cancer.

V usage is TRBV30 and J usage is TRBJ1-6, with D uncertain. V was cut by 3 bases and J by 7 bases, with 13 bases left in between. The CDR3 is 14 amino acids. The V gene's germline CDR1 is GTSNPN and CDR2 SVGIG (reference sequence). The CDR3 here is CAWRVAVGNSPLHF. CDR3 bases: TGTGCCTGGAGAGTCGCGGTGGGAAATTCACCCCTCCACTTT.

V and J are TRBV5-1 and TRBJ2-3; the match to TRBD2 covers 10 bases. The V segment lost 8 bases and the J segment 2 bases; nucleotides outside the gene matches: 8. The length of the CDR3 is 15 residues. Germline V gene data show CDR1 as SGHRS and CDR2 as YFSETQ. CDR3 sequence (DNA): TGCGCCAGTGCTCCCCTAGCGGGGGACACAGATACGCAGTATTTT. The encoded protein is CASAPLAGDTDTQYF.

This clonotype came up once. A much larger clone lies one base from this, so it may be a read error. This chain uses TRBV5-6 with TRBJ2-2; D call uncertain. With 4 bases removed from V and 3 bases from J, the gap between germline ends came to 4 bases. The CDR3 length is 12 residues. Germline lookup yields CDR1 SGHDT and CDR2 YYEEEE. The CDR3, as DNA: TGTGCCAGCAGCATTGACACCGGGGAGCTGTTTTTT. Translated: CASSIDTGELFF. Using reference TRBV5-6 and TRBJ2-2 for the parts outside the CDR3, the full variable domain is DAGVTQSPTHLIKTRGQQVTLRCSPKSGHDTVSWYQQALGQGPQFIFQYYEEEERQRGNFPDRFSGHQFPNYSSELNVNALLLGDSALYLCASSIDTGELFFGEGSRLTVL.

The chain employs TRBV28 and TRBJ1-2; 8 bases align to TRBD1. The V gene's germline CDR1 is MDHEN and CDR2 SYDVKM. The trim removed 4 bases at V and 4 bases at J, leaving 5 bases unmatched. The CDR3 extends over 14 amino acids. This CDR3 reads CASSSWDRSYGYTF. The CDR3 DNA is TGTGCCAGCAGTTCGTGGGACAGGTCCTATGGCTACACCTTC.

The sample holds one count of this clonotype. The chain carries TRBV11-1 and TRBJ1-1; 7 bases agree with TRBD1. CDR1 is SGHAT and CDR2 is FQDESV in the germline V gene (reference sequence). The CDR3 extends over 14 amino acids. V lost 2 bases and J lost 5; bases outside the gene matches: 5. CDR3 sequence reads: CASSLQGVRTEAFF. CDR3 nucleotide sequence: TGTGCCAGCAGCTTACAGGGGGTACGTACTGAAGCTTTCTTT.

A word on this clonotype: One junction end does not reproduce the germline sequence, and a read error may be involved. The V call is TRBV11-2, the J call TRBJ2-3; D is unresolved. Germline-derived CDR1 and CDR2 are SGHAT and FQNNGV. The CDR3 runs to 13 residues. CDR3 loop: CVSSFAYTDTQYF. CDR3 in DNA: TGTGTCAGCAGCTTTGCGTACACAGATACGCAGTATTTT.

Of note for this clonotype: A read error may explain this, as a much larger clone is one base away. The J gene is TRBJ2-3, the V gene TRBV28, with D possibly being TRBD2 (7 bases). The V end was cut by 10 bases, the J end by 2 bases, with 13 bases between. The CDR3 is 13 residues long. Germline CDR1 and CDR2: MDHEN and SYDVKM. The DNA of the CDR3 is TGTGCCACAACGGGGGGCCCCACAGATACGCAGTATTTT. Encoded protein: CATTGGPTDTQYF.

Turning to this clonotype: Sequence at one end of the junction differs from germline and may be a read error. The chain has TRBV7-9 and TRBJ2-5, with 8 bases identical to TRBD2. Germline CDR1 is SEHNR and CDR2 is FQNEAQ (reference sequence). This CDR3 region has 14 residues. The CDR3 DNA reads TGTGTCAGCAGTCCACTAGCGGAGCAAGAGACCCAGTACTTC. It is translated as CVSSPLAEQETQYF.

As to this clonotype: Given a much more abundant clone one base away, this may be a read error. The CDR3 coding sequence is TGTGCCAGCAGCCTACCAGGAGGGACTTACAATGAGCAGTTCTTC. This sequence encodes CASSLPGGTYNEQFF. The V gene is TRBV5-4, the J gene TRBJ2-1; D perhaps matches TRBD2 (6 bases). V was shortened by 4 bases and J by 4 bases, with 15 bases between the two germline ends. Germline assignment: CDR1 SGHNT and CDR2 YYREEE (reference sequence). The CDR3 runs to 15 residues. The full variable domain, its missing parts supplied by reference TRBV5-4 and TRBJ2-1, is ETGVTQSPTHLIKTRGQQVTLRCSSQSGHNTVSWYQQALGQGPQFIFQYYREEENGRGNFPPRFSGLQFPNYSSELNVNALELDDSALYLCASSLPGGTYNEQFFGPGTRLTVL.

Comments on this clonotype: A much larger clone differs from this one at a single base, so this may be a read error. V and J are TRBV20-1 and TRBJ2-7; D unclear. The CDR3 contains 13 residues. Germline CDR1 is DFQATT and CDR2 is SNEGSKA (reference sequence). DNA of the CDR3: TGCAGTGCTAGGGACGTCGGCTTCTACGAGGAGTACTTC. Amino acids: CSARDVGFYEEYF.

The chain employs TRBV6-5 and TRBJ2-3; D not certain. CDR1 MNHEY and CDR2 SVGAGI come from the germline V gene. The CDR3 has 15 amino acids. V was clipped by 5 bases and J by 3 bases, with 15 bases between them. The CDR3, as DNA: TGTGCCAGCAGTGAACGGTTCTCTAGAACAGATACGCAGTATTTT. Protein sequence: CASSERFSRTDTQYF.

The rearrangement joins TRBV11-3 to TRBJ2-1, with D perhaps matching TRBD1 or TRBD2 (5 bases each). Deletions cut 6 bases from V and 4 bases from J, with 16 bases between. This CDR3 has 15 residues. Germline lookup yields CDR1 SGHNT and CDR2 YENEEA. This chain's CDR3 is CASSPGASGYNEQFF. CDR3 DNA: TGTGCCAGCAGTCCCGGGGCTAGTGGATACAATGAGCAGTTCTTC.

For this clonotype: Here the CDR3 omits its conserved ending phenylalanine or tryptophan, so a read error is the likely source. CDR3 nucleotides: TGTGCCGGCAGCGGGACTAGCGGTTACGAGCAGTACTAC. It is translated as CAGSGTSGYEQYY. The chain has TRBV6-5 and TRBJ2-7; 11 bases agree with TRBD2. CDR1 is MNHEY and CDR2 is SVGAGI in the germline V gene. The CDR3 consists of 13 residues.

This clonotype was detected only a few times. This chain links TRBV24-1 with TRBJ2-5; D possibly corresponds to TRBD2 (6 bases). The CDR3 totals 16 residues. V was trimmed by 7 bases and J by 4 bases, leaving 21 bases between them. Per germline, CDR1 KGHDR and CDR2 SFDVKD. Here the CDR3 reads CATSHGDSGYRETQYF. In DNA, the CDR3 is TGTGCCACCAGCCACGGTGATAGCGGATACCGAGAGACCCAGTACTTC.

Many counts were recorded for this clonotype. The rearrangement joins TRBV29-1 to TRBJ1-5, with a weak D call TRBD1 (6 bases). The V end lost 7 bases, the J end lost 8 bases, and 24 bases lay between the germline ends. CDR3 length equals 15 residues. The V gene's germline CDR1 is SQVTM and CDR2 ANQGSEA. In DNA form, the CDR3 reads TGCAGCGCGACCTACCGAACAGGGCCCCGGGAGCCCCAGCATTTT. This translates into CSATYRTGPREPQHF.

In its sample, this clonotype was seen many times. The rearrangement uses TRBV30 and TRBJ2-7; perhaps TRBD1 as D (6 bases). The CDR3 loop spans 12 amino acids. The V gene lost 4 bases and the J gene lost 7 bases, with 14 bases spanning the gap. CDR1 is GTSNPN, CDR2 SVGIG, per germline (reference sequence). The DNA of the CDR3 is TGTGCCTGGAACCCACAGGGTCGGGAGCAGTACTTC. This gives the protein CAWNPQGREQYF.

As to this clonotype: The conserved closing phenylalanine or tryptophan is absent in this CDR3, likely reflecting a read error. The chain uses TRBV12-3 or TRBV12-4 and TRBJ2-4; D perhaps matches TRBD2 (5 bases). The V end was cut by 2 bases, the J end by 3 bases, with 8 bases between. This CDR3 contains 14 residues. CDR3 bases: TGTGCCAGCAGTTTAAAGGAGGTCAAAAACATTCAGTACTAC. It is translated as CASSLKEVKNIQYY.

This clonotype came up many times. The rearrangement uses TRBV29-1 and TRBJ2-7, with 8 positions matching TRBD2. The CDR3 extends over 12 amino acids. V lost 6 bases, J lost 0 bases, and 1 base stayed unmatched. In germline, CDR1 is SQVTM, CDR2 ANQGSEA. The CDR3 protein is CSVGGDSYEQYF. For the CDR3, the DNA is TGCAGCGTCGGGGGGGACTCCTACGAGCAGTACTTC.

The chain uses TRBV20-1 and TRBJ2-7; 14 nucleotides line up with TRBD2. This CDR3 has 13 amino acids. V lost 7 bases to trimming and J lost 7 bases; unmatched junction nucleotides: 6. Germline V gene lookup returns CDR1 DFQATT and CDR2 SNEGSKA (reference sequence). The CDR3 nucleotides are TGCAGTGTATGGACTAGCGGGGGGCGGGAGCAGTACTTC. Its translation: CSVWTSGGREQYF.

In its sample, this clonotype was seen once. One end of the junction fails to match germline, which may point to a read error. The gene calls are TRBV11-1 and TRBJ2-1; D might be TRBD1 (6 bases). CDR3 length: 16 amino acids. Germline V gene sequence: CDR1 SGHAT, CDR2 FQDESV (reference sequence). CDR3 in DNA: TGTGCCAGCAGCTTGGCTAGGGGGAATACAGGCAATGAGCAGATCTTC. Amino acids: CASSLARGNTGNEQIF. Supplemented by reference TRBV11-1 and TRBJ2-1, the full variable domain reads EAEVAQSPRYKITEKSQAVAFWCDPISGHATLYWYRQILGQGPELLVQFQDESVVDDSQLPKDRFSAERLKGVDSTLKIQPAELGDSAMYLCASSLARGNTGNEQIFGPGTRLTVL.